There are a few counts of the clone carrying this T cell receptor beta chain. Antigen specificity is unknown. The listed genes are named as in mouse. The CDR3 end falls 4 residues outside the read, so it is completed with the germline J gene. The same CDR3 arises from other DNA sequences in this sample as well. These data belong to a study of CD8+ T cells in alopecia areata. The authors sorted pooled cutaneous lymph node cells using CD4, CD8alpha, NKG2D, NKG2ACE and other markers. Study conclusions and caveats: Scalp sample sequencing also detects resident alphabeta T cells of normal skin. Mouse data revealed clearer TCR sharing than patient data did, a gap possibly tied to HLA.

The V end was cut by 3 bases, the J end by 3 bases, with 9 bases between. This CDR3 contains 14 residues. Germline assignment: CDR1 NNHNN and CDR2 SYGAGS (reference sequence). Following extraction, RNA underwent reverse transcription to cDNA, which served as the sequencing template. Using immunoSEQ multiplex PCR, the repertoire was profiled, and TCRdb retains in-frame clones only, with some absent. Observed in the sample are approximately 280,000 clones, none of them singletons. This chain joins TRBV13-2 and TRBJ2-2; the D gene is possibly TRBD1 (5 bases). Sequencing used CD4+ T cells sorted from a lymph node. The receptor comes from a C3H/HeJ mouse with alopecia areata. Strain MHC haplotype: H2-k. The CDR3 is CASGVRGDTGQLYF. The CDR3 bases that were read are TGTGCCAGCGGTGTTAGGGGAGACACCGGG.